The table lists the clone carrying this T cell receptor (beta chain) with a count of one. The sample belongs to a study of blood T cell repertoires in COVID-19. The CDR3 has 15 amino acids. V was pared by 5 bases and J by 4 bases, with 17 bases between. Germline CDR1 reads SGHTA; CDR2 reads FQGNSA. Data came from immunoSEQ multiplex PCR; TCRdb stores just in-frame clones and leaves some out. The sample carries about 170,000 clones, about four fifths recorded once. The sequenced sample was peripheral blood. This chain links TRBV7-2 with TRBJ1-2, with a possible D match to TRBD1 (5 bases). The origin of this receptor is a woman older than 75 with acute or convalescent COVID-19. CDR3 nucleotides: TGTGCCAGCAGCCCCGAAACCCATGACAGCTATGGCTACACCTTC. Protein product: CASSPETHDSYGYTF.